This T cell receptor (beta chain) was recorded in a study of CD4 T cells in relation to SARS-CoV-2 and coronaviruses. Sequencing used immunoSEQ multiplex PCR; TCRdb keeps in-frame clones, though not all of them. The table has tens of thousands of clones, approximately 88% seen once. CDR1 is KGHSH, CDR2 LQKENI, per germline. V was shortened by 0 bases and J by 2 bases, with 7 bases between the two germline ends. There are 14 residues in the CDR3. Sequenced: memory CD4+ T cells from PBMCs. The clonotype originates from an adult with COVID-19. V is TRBV18 and J is TRBJ1-1; tentative D call: TRBD1 (6 bases). The CDR3 loop reads CASSPPQGNTEAFF. In DNA form, the CDR3 reads TGTGCCAGCTCACCACCACAGGGTAACACTGAAGCTTTCTTT.